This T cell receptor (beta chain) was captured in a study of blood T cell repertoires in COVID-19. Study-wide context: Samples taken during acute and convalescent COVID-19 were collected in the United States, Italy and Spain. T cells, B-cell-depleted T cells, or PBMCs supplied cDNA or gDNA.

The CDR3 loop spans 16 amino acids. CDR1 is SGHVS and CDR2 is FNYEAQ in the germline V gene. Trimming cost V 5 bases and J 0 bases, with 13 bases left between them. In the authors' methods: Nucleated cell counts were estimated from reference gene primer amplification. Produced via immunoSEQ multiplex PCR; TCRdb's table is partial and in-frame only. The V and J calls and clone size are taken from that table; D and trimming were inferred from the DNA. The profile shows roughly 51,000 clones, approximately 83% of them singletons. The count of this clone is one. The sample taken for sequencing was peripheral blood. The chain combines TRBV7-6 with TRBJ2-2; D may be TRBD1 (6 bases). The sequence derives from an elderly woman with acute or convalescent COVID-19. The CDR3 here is CASSPGQGSNTGELFF. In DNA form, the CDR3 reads TGTGCCAGCAGCCCTGGGCAGGGGTCGAACACCGGGGAGCTGTTTTTT.